One and the same sample provided the 18 T cell receptor beta chains below, sequenced in a study of blood T cell repertoires in COVID-19. Method: immunoSEQ multiplex PCR; TCRdb's copy keeps in-frame clones and lacks some. The sample records 100,000 or so clones, approximately 90% being singletons. Sequenced sample: peripheral blood. The receptors shown here come from a man aged 55-75 years with acute or convalescent COVID-19.

This clone was seen only once. The J gene is TRBJ2-1, the V gene TRBV7-8; 14 bases fit TRBD2. This CDR3 region has 14 residues. Germline V gene lookup returns CDR1 SGHVS and CDR2 FQNEAQ. V lost 0 bases and J lost 16; bases outside the gene matches: 5. The CDR3 region has the DNA TGTGCCAGCAGCTTAGCGGAAGGGACTAGCGGGAGTTTCTTC. As protein: CASSLAEGTSGSFF.

This clone occurred once. V usage is TRBV5-4 and J usage is TRBJ2-1, with D possibly matching TRBD2 (5 bases). This CDR3 region has 16 residues. Germline V gene sequence: CDR1 SGHNT, CDR2 YYREEE (reference sequence). V lost 1 base, J lost 4 bases, and 15 bases lay in between. CDR3 loop: CASSLILQSGYNEQFF. For the CDR3, the DNA is TGTGCCAGCAGCTTGATCCTTCAGAGCGGATACAATGAGCAGTTCTTC.

The chain has TRBV29-1 and TRBJ2-7; 8 bases are a match to TRBD1. This CDR3 contains 14 residues. With V trimmed by 5 bases and J by 1 base, 7 bases remained unmatched. The germline V gene has CDR1 SQVTM and CDR2 ANQGSEA. The CDR3 region has the DNA TGCAGCGTTTCCAACAGGGGGTCATCCTACGAGCAGTACTTC. It translates to CSVSNRGSSYEQYF.

The rearrangement links TRBV5-1 to TRBJ2-1, with a tentative D call TRBD2 (6 bases). The V end was cut by 7 bases, the J end by 5 bases, with 13 bases between. The CDR3 length is 13 residues. The germline CDR1 and CDR2 sequences are SGHRS and YFSETQ. In DNA form, the CDR3 reads TGCGCCAGCGGGACTGAACTTAACAATGAGCAGTTCTTC. Its translation is CASGTELNNEQFF.

The V and J genes are TRBV9 and TRBJ2-6; a weak D match, TRBD1 (5 bases). Between the trimmed V and J ends, which lost 3 bases and 0 bases, there was a span of 10 bases. The CDR3 sequence is 16 residues long. Germline-derived CDR1 and CDR2 are SGDLS and YYNGEE. The CDR3 is CASSAQGVSGANVLTF. CDR3 nucleotide sequence: TGTGCCAGCAGCGCCCAGGGTGTCTCTGGGGCCAACGTCCTGACTTTC. The variable domain in full, with the rest retrieved from reference TRBV9 and TRBJ2-6, is DSGVTQTPKHLITATGQRVTLRCSPRSGDLSVYWYQQSLDQGLQFLIQYYNGEERAKGNILERFSAQQFPDLHSELNLSSLELGDSALYFCASSAQGVSGANVLTFGAGSRLTVL.

The chain joins TRBV4-2 to TRBJ2-2, with TRBD1 matching over 11 bases. There are 16 residues in the CDR3. V lost 3 bases, J lost 4 bases, and 4 bases stayed unmatched. CDR1 and CDR2 from the germline V gene are LGHNA and YNFKEQ. In DNA, the CDR3 is TGTGCCAGCAGCCATGCCGGGACAGGGGGCACCGGGGAGCTGTTTTTT. It translates to CASSHAGTGGTGELFF.

The genes are TRBV11-3 and TRBJ2-2; 8 bases match TRBD1. The CDR3 totals 16 residues. Germline CDR1 SGHNT, CDR2 YENEEA. J lost 5 bases, V lost 5 bases, and 10 bases had no gene match. The CDR3 DNA sequence: TGTGCCAGCAGCAAAGGGGCAGGGGGCTATACCGGGGAGCTGTTTTTT. It translates to CASSKGAGGYTGELFF.

The chain carries TRBV28 and TRBJ1-6; perhaps TRBD1 as D (6 bases). Germline-derived CDR1 and CDR2 are MDHEN and SYDVKM. The ends were cut back, 2 bases at V and 0 bases at J, with 17 bases in the middle. The length of the CDR3 is 19 residues. In DNA form, the CDR3 reads TGTGCCAGCAGTTTAAGCAGGGGCATCCCGAGCTCCTATAATTCACCCCTCCACTTT. Its translation is CASSLSRGIPSSYNSPLHF.

This clone occurred once. The chain joins TRBV7-9 to TRBJ2-2; possible D gene TRBD1, 8 bases. Germline V lookup: CDR1 SEHNR, CDR2 FQNEAQ (reference sequence). This CDR3 has 16 amino acids. With 3 bases removed from V and 4 bases from J, the gap between germline ends came to 15 bases. The CDR3 sequence is CASSFRTGGGTGELFF. For the CDR3, the DNA is TGTGCCAGCAGCTTCCGAACAGGGGGGGGCACCGGGGAGCTGTTTTTT.

The chain uses TRBV9 and TRBJ2-3; TRBD1 might be the D (6 bases). CDR1 SGDLS and CDR2 YYNGEE come from the germline V gene. Trimming cost V 4 bases and J 4 bases, with 13 bases left between them. The CDR3 runs to 14 residues. The CDR3 here is CASSSMGHPDTQYF. In DNA form, the CDR3 reads TGTGCCAGCAGCTCCATGGGACACCCAGATACGCAGTATTTT.

The CDR3 DNA sequence: TGTGCCAGCAGTTACCGGGTCCTGACGCAAGAGACCCAGTACTTC. It specifies CASSYRVLTQETQYF. The J gene is TRBJ2-5, the V gene TRBV2; D is uncertain. V was trimmed by 5 bases and J by 2 bases, leaving 15 bases between them. This CDR3 comprises 15 residues. Germline CDR1 SNHLY, CDR2 FYNNEI.

This clone was recorded only once. The chain employs TRBV9 and TRBJ1-2; 11 bases are shared with TRBD1. Germline V gives CDR1 SGDLS, CDR2 YYNGEE. The CDR3 sequence is 15 residues long. V dropped 5 bases and J dropped 0; count of bases not matched to a gene: 3. The CDR3 DNA reads TGTGCCAGCAGTGGACAGGGGGCTACTAACTATGGCTACACCTTC. This gives the protein CASSGQGATNYGYTF.

The rearrangement links TRBV19 to TRBJ1-2; D uncertain. The CDR3 consists of 12 residues. The germline V gene encodes CDR1 LNHDA and CDR2 SQIVND (reference sequence). V lost 5 bases and J lost 7, with 11 bases in between. CDR3 protein: CASSVSNSGYTF. CDR3 nucleotide sequence: TGTGCCAGTAGTGTTTCGAACAGTGGCTACACCTTC. The full variable domain, with the rest looked up from reference TRBV19 and TRBJ1-2, is DGGITQSPKYLFRKEGQNVTLSCEQNLNHDAMYWYRQDPGQGLRLIYYSQIVNDFQKGDIAEGYSVSREKKESFPLTVTSAQKNPTAFYLCASSVSNSGYTFGSGTRLTVV.

J is TRBJ1-3 and V is TRBV11-2, with a possible D match to TRBD1 (6 bases). Germline CDR1 reads SGHAT; CDR2 reads FQNNGV. There are 13 residues in the CDR3. Deletions cut 6 bases from V and 3 bases from J, with 9 bases between. CDR3 region: CASSTGFGNTIYF. DNA of the CDR3: TGTGCCAGCAGTACAGGGTTTGGAAACACCATATATTTT.

A single count supports this clone. The rearrangement uses TRBV19 and TRBJ1-2, with D hard to call. From germline, CDR1 is LNHDA and CDR2 SQIVND (reference sequence). The ends were cut back, 1 base at V and 4 bases at J, with 13 bases in the middle. The CDR3 loop spans 15 amino acids. The chain's CDR3 is CASSIGPASGYGYTF. CDR3 coding DNA: TGTGCCAGTAGTATAGGTCCAGCGTCGGGCTATGGCTACACCTTC.

This CDR3 is CASSLAGGRALYNEQFF. Here the CDR3 DNA reads TGTGCCAGCAGCTTAGCGGGCGGGAGGGCCCTCTACAATGAGCAGTTCTTC. The chain recombines TRBV7-8 with TRBJ2-1; 9 positions match TRBD2. Germline V gene data show CDR1 as SGHVS and CDR2 as FQNEAQ. V shed 0 bases, J shed 3 bases, and the junction held 6 bases outside the gene matches. The CDR3 extends over 17 amino acids. Full variable domain (rest looked up from reference TRBV7-8 and TRBJ2-1): GAGVSQSPRYKVAKRGQDVALRCDPISGHVSLFWYQQALGQGPEFLTYFQNEAQLDKSGLPSDRFFAERPEGSVSTLKIQRTQQEDSAVYLCASSLAGGRALYNEQFFGPGTRLTVL.

The J gene is TRBJ2-1, the V gene TRBV3-1 (or the pseudogene TRBV3-2), with 13 bases matching TRBD2. This CDR3 spans 17 amino acids. With 3 bases clipped from V and 10 bases from J, the junction kept 12 bases outside the gene matches. Per germline, CDR1 LGHDT and CDR2 YNNKEL (reference sequence). The CDR3, as DNA: TGTGCCAGCAGCCACCCACGAACTAGCGGGAGGGCCTGGGAGCAGTTCTTC. It is translated as CASSHPRTSGRAWEQFF.

For this clone: Germline and junction disagree at one end, which may indicate a read error. The V call is TRBV7-7, the J call TRBJ2-1; TRBD1 matches at 9 bases. Germline V gene data show CDR1 as SSHAT and CDR2 as FNYEAQ (reference sequence). The CDR3 has 16 amino acids. CDR3 residues: CASTQTGGKPYNEQFF. DNA of the CDR3: TGTGCTAGCACCCAAACAGGGGGCAAACCTTACAATGAGCAGTTCTTC.